These 28 T cell receptor beta chains share one sample of origin, sequenced in a study of cytomegalovirus exposure and HLA in healthy donors. The PCR ran on 60 Vbeta and 13 Jbeta primers. Generated by immunoSEQ multiplex PCR, the TCRdb table keeps only in-frame clones and is missing some. The sample lists fewer than 200,000 clones; about 75% were seen once. The sample comprised PBMCs. These receptors originate from a female donor in good health and CMV-seronegative.

CDR3 sequence: CASSPRQGANGYTF. The CDR3 nucleotides are TGTGCCAGCAGCCCCCGACAGGGGGCGAATGGCTACACCTTC. This rearrangement joins TRBV6-6 to TRBJ1-2; 10 bases are a match to TRBD1. The CDR3 spans 14 residues. Germline-derived CDR1 and CDR2 are MNHNY and SVGAGI (reference sequence). Losses at the gene ends were 6 bases for V and 6 bases for J; bases not matched to a gene: 7.

This sequence joins TRBV2 and TRBJ1-1; 11 bases map to TRBD1. Trimming took 3 bases from V and 1 from J; bases not matched to a gene: 7. Germline-derived CDR1 and CDR2 are SNHLY and FYNNEI. The CDR3 runs 17 residues. For the CDR3, the DNA is TGTGCCAGCAGTGAGGACAGGGGGCGGGAAGAGAACACTGAAGCTTTCTTT. Translation: CASSEDRGREENTEAFF.

This clone was seen only a few times. V usage is TRBV5-4 and J usage is TRBJ1-4, with a tentative D call TRBD1 (5 bases). Trimming stripped 4 bases from V and 0 bases from J, with 16 bases between. CDR3 length equals 17 residues. Germline CDR1 SGHNT, CDR2 YYREEE (reference sequence). The CDR3 DNA is TGTGCCAGCAGCCCGGGACTGGGTTATGCAACTAATGAAAAACTGTTTTTT. Its translation: CASSPGLGYATNEKLFF.

The chain carries TRBV6-1 and TRBJ1-1; a weak D match, TRBD1 (6 bases). CDR1 is MNHNS and CDR2 is SASEGT in the germline V gene. V was trimmed by 2 bases and J by 1 base, leaving 11 bases between them. This CDR3 is built from 15 residues. The CDR3 nucleotides read TGTGCCAGCAGTGAACCAGGGGAGCAGAACACTGAAGCTTTCTTT. It encodes CASSEPGEQNTEAFF.

This clone occurred a few times. The rearrangement uses TRBV7-2 and TRBJ2-3; 15 positions agree with TRBD2. V shed 6 bases, J shed 1 base, and the junction held 8 bases outside the gene matches. CDR1 and CDR2 from the germline V gene are SGHTA and FQGNSA. The CDR3 runs to 18 residues. CDR3: CASSRGGTSGRRTDTQYF. The CDR3 DNA sequence: TGTGCCAGCAGTCGAGGGGGGACTAGCGGGAGGCGCACAGATACGCAGTATTTT.

The chain is built from TRBV6-1 and TRBJ1-2; 11 bases are shared with TRBD1. Germline V gene sequence: CDR1 MNHNS, CDR2 SASEGT. V shed 2 bases and J 6 bases; nucleotides not matched to a gene: 5. CDR3 length equals 15 residues. This CDR3 is CASSEPGQGVDGYTF. The CDR3 region has the DNA TGTGCCAGCAGTGAACCGGGACAGGGGGTGGATGGCTACACCTTC.

This clone showed up just a few times. The chain's CDR3 is CASSYNGENTEAFF. The CDR3 coding sequence is TGTGCCAGCAGTTATAACGGGGAGAACACTGAAGCTTTCTTT. V and J are TRBV6-5 and TRBJ1-1; D gene unclear. V was pared by 3 bases and J by 1 base, with 9 bases between. This CDR3 spans 14 amino acids. Germline assignment: CDR1 MNHEY and CDR2 SVGAGI.

Of note for this clone: Other nucleotide sequences from this sample produce the same CDR3. The chain joins TRBV5-1 to TRBJ1-3; D is possibly TRBD1 (6 bases). The CDR3 is 15 amino acids. Germline values: CDR1 SGHRS, CDR2 YFSETQ. Trimming stripped 2 bases from V and 0 bases from J, with 9 bases between. For the CDR3, the DNA is TGCGCCAGCAGCTTAGCAGGGGTCTCTGGAAACACCATATATTTT. This translates into CASSLAGVSGNTIYF. The full variable domain, its missing parts supplied by reference TRBV5-1 and TRBJ1-3, is KAGVTQTPRYLIKTRGQQVTLSCSPISGHRSVSWYQQTPGQGLQFLFEYFSETQRNKGNFPGRFSGRQFSNSRSEMNVSTLELGDSALYLCASSLAGVSGNTIYFGEGSWLTVV.

The chain combines TRBV21-1 with TRBJ1-3; the D call in the table, TRBD1, was not verified against the DNA. TRBV21-1 is a recognized pseudogene. This CDR3 region has 16 residues. As DNA, the CDR3 is TGTGCCAGCAGCAACCAAGGGACAGCCTCTGGAAACACCATATATTTT. It is translated as CASSNQGTASGNTIYF.

The V gene is TRBV28, the J gene TRBJ1-2, with 7 positions matching TRBD1. The CDR3 extends over 14 amino acids. The germline gives CDR1 MDHEN, CDR2 SYDVKM. Germline trimming cut 10 bases from V and 5 bases from J; bases unmatched to any gene: 13. The CDR3 spells CATLPPGTVYGYTF. The DNA for the CDR3 is TGTGCCACCTTACCCCCCGGGACAGTTTATGGCTACACCTTC.

The rearrangement joins TRBV7-8 to TRBJ2-3, with 11 nucleotides matching TRBD2. Losses at the gene ends were 2 bases for V and 0 bases for J; bases not matched to a gene: 13. The CDR3 extends over 20 amino acids. The V gene's germline CDR1 is SGHVS and CDR2 FQNEAQ. The CDR3, as DNA: TGTGCCAGCAGCTTATCGCCTAGCGGGAGGAGACAGGGGAGCACAGATACGCAGTATTTT. Translation: CASSLSPSGRRQGSTDTQYF.

The chain couples TRBV2 to TRBJ2-3; 8 nucleotides agree with TRBD2. Per the germline V gene, CDR1 is SNHLY and CDR2 is FYNNEI. With V trimmed by 6 bases and J by 5 bases, 19 bases remained unmatched. The CDR3 consists of 18 residues. The CDR3 spells CASRADFAGGAKKDTQYF. DNA for the CDR3: TGTGCCAGCAGGGCCGACTTTGCGGGAGGCGCCAAAAAAGATACGCAGTATTTT.

The chain couples TRBV15 to TRBJ2-7; 14 bases map to TRBD2. The length of the CDR3 is 17 residues. V gave up 3 bases and J gave up 2 bases; unmatched junction bases: 6. Per the germline V gene, CDR1 is LNHNV and CDR2 is YYDKDF (reference sequence). CDR3 sequence (DNA): TGTGCCACCAGCAGGGGGACTAGCGGGAGTAGGGCCTACGAGCAGTACTTC. It specifies CATSRGTSGSRAYEQYF.

This clone has only a few counts. The chain couples TRBV19 to TRBJ1-4; a possible D gene is TRBD1 (5 bases). Germline assignment: CDR1 LNHDA and CDR2 SQIVND (reference sequence). V was shortened by 4 bases and J by 8 bases, with 11 bases between the two germline ends. This CDR3 has 13 amino acids. CDR3 nucleotide sequence: TGTGCCAGTAGTAGGGTGGGGCGGGAAAAACTGTTTTTT. It translates to CASSRVGREKLFF.

This clone was recorded once. The genes are TRBV16 and TRBJ1-1; 7 nucleotides align to TRBD1. The CDR3 contains 13 residues. With 5 bases clipped from V and 1 base from J, the junction kept 1 base outside the gene matches. Germline lookup yields CDR1 KGHSY and CDR2 FQNENV. This CDR3 reads CASSRQGNTEAFF. CDR3 DNA: TGTGCCAGCAGCAGACAGGGGAACACTGAAGCTTTCTTT. The full variable domain, in which reference TRBV16 and TRBJ1-1 provide the parts outside the CDR3, is GEEVAQTPKHLVRGEGQKAKLYCAPIKGHSYVFWYQQVLKNEFKFLISFQNENVFDETGMPKERFSAKCLPNSPCSLEIQATKLEDSAVYFCASSRQGNTEAFFGQGTRLTVV.

The chain has TRBV2 and TRBJ2-5; 7 nucleotides line up with TRBD2. J gave up 2 bases and V 2 bases, and 8 bases lay outside the gene matches. CDR3 size: 16 residues. Germline V gene data show CDR1 as SNHLY and CDR2 as FYNNEI. As DNA, the CDR3 is TGTGCCAGCAGTGAAATGGGGGGGTTCCAACAAGAGACCCAGTACTTC. This codes for CASSEMGGFQQETQYF.

The rearrangement joins TRBV10-3 to TRBJ2-7, with no clear D. The V gene's germline CDR1 is ENHRY and CDR2 SYGVKD. Trimming stripped 4 bases from V and 5 bases from J, with 15 bases between. The CDR3 has 14 residues. The CDR3 DNA follows: TGTGCCATCAGTGCATCAAGCCGAGGCGACGAGCAGTACTTC. It is translated as CAISASSRGDEQYF.

The chain has TRBV7-9 and TRBJ2-2; 7 nucleotides line up with TRBD2. The CDR3 sequence is 15 residues long. Trimming at V came to 1 base and at J to 6 bases, leaving 5 bases not matched to a gene. Germline values: CDR1 SEHNR, CDR2 FQNEAQ (reference sequence). Here the CDR3 DNA reads TGTGCCAGCAGCTTAGAGGGCCGGGGGGCCGGGGAGCTGTTTTTT. Translated, it gives CASSLEGRGAGELFF.

This rearrangement joins TRBV7-7 to TRBJ1-4, with TRBD1 as a possible D gene (5 bases). V shed 5 bases and J shed 7 bases, with 17 bases lying between them. In germline, CDR1 is SSHAT, CDR2 FNYEAQ (reference sequence). The CDR3 is made up of 15 amino acids. CDR3 nucleotide sequence: TGTGCCAGCAGCCCGGGGGACTCTAGTTTTGAAAAACTGTTTTTT. Encoded protein: CASSPGDSSFEKLFF.

This clone was observed a handful of times. The chain employs TRBV2 and TRBJ1-2, with a possible D match to TRBD1 (6 bases). Germline V gives CDR1 SNHLY, CDR2 FYNNEI. This CDR3 has 16 amino acids. V lost 4 bases to trimming and J lost 4 bases, with 19 bases between them. CDR3 protein: CASSAYRTGSSYGYTF. CDR3 coding DNA: TGTGCCAGCAGTGCCTACAGAACAGGGTCGAGCTATGGCTACACCTTC.

The genes are TRBV7-8 and TRBJ2-1, with 8 positions matching TRBD2. The CDR3 is made up of 15 amino acids. With 0 bases clipped from V and 5 bases from J, the junction kept 3 bases outside the gene matches. The germline V gene has CDR1 SGHVS and CDR2 FQNEAQ. The CDR3 sequence: CASSLASGGNNEQFF. The CDR3 coding sequence is TGTGCCAGCAGCTTAGCCAGCGGGGGTAACAATGAGCAGTTCTTC.

The rearrangement uses TRBV9 and TRBJ2-3; 8 positions agree with TRBD1. This CDR3 region has 15 residues. V shed 1 base, J shed 4 bases, and the junction held 5 bases outside the gene matches. Germline CDR1 is SGDLS and CDR2 is YYNGEE. For the CDR3, the DNA is TGTGCCAGCAGCGTATGGGGACAGGCGGCAGATACGCAGTATTTT. Its protein is CASSVWGQAADTQYF.

This chain joins TRBV6-4 and TRBJ2-7; possible D gene TRBD2, 6 bases. The CDR3 runs to 15 residues. Germline V CDR1 and CDR2: MRHNA, SNTAGT. Trimming took off 6 bases at V and 0 bases at J, with 15 bases between the two ends. The CDR3 bases are TGTGCCAGCAGCGTCTCCGGGGGACCCTCCTACGAGCAGTACTTC. Protein product: CASSVSGGPSYEQYF.

The sample holds a few counts of this clone. The chain carries TRBV5-1 and TRBJ2-5, with 9 positions matching TRBD2. Germline CDR1 SGHRS, CDR2 YFSETQ. The V and J ends lost 9 bases and 4 bases, in that order; junction bases with no gene match: 4. The CDR3 consists of 12 residues. The CDR3 sequence: CATSLAGETQYF. Written as DNA, the CDR3 is TGCGCCACCTCACTAGCGGGAGAGACCCAGTACTTC. The entire variable domain, with the rest obtained from reference TRBV5-1 and TRBJ2-5, is as follows: KAGVTQTPRYLIKTRGQQVTLSCSPISGHRSVSWYQQTPGQGLQFLFEYFSETQRNKGNFPGRFSGRQFSNSRSEMNVSTLELGDSALYLCATSLAGETQYFGPGTRLLVL.

The rearrangement uses TRBV25-1 and TRBJ1-4, with D possibly being TRBD1 (6 bases). Germline-derived CDR1 and CDR2 are MGHDK and SYGVNS. Trimming removed 4 bases at V and 6 bases at J, with 24 bases between. There are 18 residues in the CDR3. In DNA, the CDR3 is TGTGCCAGCAGTGCCACTCCGGGACAATCCTTAAGGGATGAAAAACTGTTTTTT. Translating gives CASSATPGQSLRDEKLFF.

V usage is TRBV4-1 and J usage is TRBJ2-7; D possibly corresponds to TRBD2 (5 bases). The germline V gene has CDR1 MGHRA and CDR2 YSYEKL. Trimming took off 4 bases at V and 0 bases at J, with 16 bases between the two ends. CDR3 length: 16 amino acids. The CDR3 is CASSLVGGLSSYEQYF. The DNA for the CDR3 is TGCGCCAGCAGCCTGGTGGGCGGGCTCAGCTCCTACGAGCAGTACTTC.

The chain links TRBV30 to TRBJ2-7; D might be TRBD2 (6 bases). This CDR3 region has 13 residues. Between the trimmed V and J ends, which lost 4 bases and 4 bases, there was a span of 14 bases. The germline CDR1 and CDR2 sequences are GTSNPN and SVGIG (reference sequence). The CDR3 coding sequence is TGTGCCTGGAACGGGGGTTTACGGTACGAGCAGTACTTC. Translating gives CAWNGGLRYEQYF.

This clone was seen a handful of times. The J gene is TRBJ2-2, the V gene TRBV5-8; 10 bases are shared with TRBD1. The CDR3 is 15 amino acids. V shed 0 bases, J shed 6 bases, and the junction held 2 bases outside the gene matches. Germline loops: CDR1 SGHTS, CDR2 YDEGEE. The CDR3 loop is CASSLGQGAAGELFF. In DNA, the CDR3 is TGTGCCAGCAGCTTGGGACAGGGGGCCGCCGGGGAGCTGTTTTTT. Complete variable domain (other parts from reference TRBV5-8 and TRBJ2-2): EAGVTQSPTHLIKTRGQQATLRCSPISGHTSVYWYQQALGLGLQFLLWYDEGEERNRGNFPPRFSGRQFPNYSSELNVNALELEDSALYLCASSLGQGAAGELFFGEGSRLTVL.